The clone carrying this T cell receptor beta chain was observed a handful of times. Its antigen is not known. CDR1 MNHEY and CDR2 SVGEGT come from the germline V gene. V lost 6 bases to trimming and J lost 3 bases, with 20 bases between them. The CDR3 runs to 17 residues. This record belongs to a study of T cell repertoires in cytomegalovirus infection. Whole-study context: Both a matching HLA type and CMV infection were indicated by public TCR beta signatures. Findings and limits, study-wide: CMV-specific TCR beta clonotypes restricted by HLA-C dominated the ex vivo response. Summed frequency of public TCR beta families distinguished CMV carriers with the relevant HLA.

TCRdb reprocessed the reads with MiXCR, giving one entry per CDR3 protein. The profile shows some 320,000 distinct CDR3 sequences, more than 9% of them singletons. Specimen: PBMCs. This clonotype was sampled from a human donor in good health (CMV status not recorded). Some clones in this sample may be carry-over from other donors' samples. The gene calls are TRBV6-2 or TRBV6-3 and TRBJ2-2, with D possibly being TRBD1 or TRBD2 (7 bases each). The CDR3 sequence is CASSQPTGRGYTGELFF. CDR3 bases: TGTGCCAGCAGCCAACCGACAGGGAGGGGGTACACCGGGGAGCTGTTTTTT.